This TCR beta chain is drawn from a study of cytomegalovirus exposure and HLA in healthy donors. Findings and limits, study-wide: The authors excluded some V segments, including TRBV6-2 and TRBV6-3, as indistinguishable. The likely origin of a cluster of highly shared sequence variants was a sequencing artifact. Follow-up analysis found HLA locus-dependent TCR association rates, highest for DRB1 and lowest for HLA-C.

Researchers ran the PCR with 60 Vbeta and 13 Jbeta primers. TCRdb's copy holds only in-frame clones and misses some; the assay was immunoSEQ multiplex PCR. The sample contains under 130,000 clones, less than 80% of which appear only once. The CDR3 loop spans 15 amino acids. The germline gives CDR1 MGHRA, CDR2 YSYEKL. J lost 2 bases, V lost 4 bases, and 6 bases had no gene match. Regarding this clone: Its target is unknown.

Sequenced material: PBMCs. This chain connects TRBV4-1 to TRBJ2-3, with 7 positions matching TRBD2. This clonotype was sampled from a woman between 40 and 50 years old in good health and CMV-seronegative. The CDR3 loop reads CASSPSAGVTDTQYF. The CDR3 nucleotides read TGCGCCAGCAGCCCTAGCGCGGGGGTCACAGATACGCAGTATTTT.